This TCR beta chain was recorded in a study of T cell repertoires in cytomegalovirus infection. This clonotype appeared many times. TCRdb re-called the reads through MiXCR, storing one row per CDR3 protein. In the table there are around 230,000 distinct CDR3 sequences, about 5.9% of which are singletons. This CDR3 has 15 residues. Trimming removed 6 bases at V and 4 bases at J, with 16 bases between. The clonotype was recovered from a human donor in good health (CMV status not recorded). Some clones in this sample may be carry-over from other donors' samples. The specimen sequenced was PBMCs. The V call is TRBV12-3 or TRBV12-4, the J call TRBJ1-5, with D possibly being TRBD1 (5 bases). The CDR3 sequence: CASRRDLFDNQPQHF. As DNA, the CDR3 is TGTGCCAGCAGGAGGGACCTCTTCGATAATCAGCCCCAGCATTTT.